Listed below are T cell receptor beta chains from one sample, sequenced in a study of T cells in Graves' hyperthyroidism and ophthalmopathy. Each CDR3 protein is one row after TCRdb ran MiXCR on the multiplex PCR reads. The repertoire holds approximately 590,000 distinct CDR3 sequences, with roughly 14% as singletons. The material sequenced was blood. Receptors were obtained from a woman aged 30 to 39 with Graves' hyperthyroidism. CDR3s include the opening cysteine and the closing phenylalanine or tryptophan. The D gene is left open where the match is weak. A clone size is listed for some rows: how often the clone was seen (once, few, many), or a class if it is expanded.

CDR3 DNA,CDR3 protein,V gene,D gene,J gene,clone size
TGTGCCAGTAGTACCAAGACTAGCGGGTCCACAGATACGCAGTATTTT,CASSTKTSGSTDTQYF,TRBV19,TRBD2,TRBJ2-3,few
TGTGCCAGCTCACCGTCCAGCGGGGATACGCAGTATTTT,CASSPSSGDTQYF,TRBV18,-,TRBJ2-3,-
TGCAGTGCTAGCTTACCTTGGACAGGGGCTCCCATTAGCAATCAGCCCCAGCATTTT,CSASLPWTGAPISNQPQHF,TRBV20-1,TRBD1,TRBJ1-5,-
TGTGCCAGCAGGGACCTCTACGAGCAGTACTTC,CASRDLYEQYF,TRBV27,-,TRBJ2-7,few
TGTGCCAGCAGTCCCCCGGGTTTCTACCGCACAGATACGCAGTATTTT,CASSPPGFYRTDTQYF,TRBV27,-,TRBJ2-3,many
TGTGCCAGCAGCGTAGCCGAGCCTCGCAATGAGCAGTTCTTC,CASSVAEPRNEQFF,TRBV9,-,TRBJ2-1,-
TGTGCCAGCAGCTGGTTGCAGGCTAATGAGCAGTTCTTC,CASSWLQANEQFF,TRBV7-2,-,TRBJ2-1,few
TGCAGGCTCGGACAGACCGCAGACCGAGTTTACAATGAGCAGTTCTTC,CRLGQTADRVYNEQFF,TRBV20-1,-,TRBJ2-1,many
TGTGCCAGCAGTGAAGAAGGAGCGGGAGCCTACGAGCAGTACTTC,CASSEEGAGAYEQYF,TRBV6-1,TRBD2,TRBJ2-7,many
TGCAGTGCTAACCTAGACCCCTACGAGCAGTACTTC,CSANLDPYEQYF,TRBV20-1,-,TRBJ2-7,-
TGCGCCAGCAGTCAACTGGGGCTAGGGAAAGAGACCCAGTACTTC,CASSQLGLGKETQYF,TRBV4-1,-,TRBJ2-5,many
TGTGCCTGGACCAAGGAATTTTATGGCTACACCTTC,CAWTKEFYGYTF,TRBV30,-,TRBJ1-2,many
TGTGCCAGCAAGAACACCGGGGAGCTGTTTTTT,CASKNTGELFF,TRBV6-1,-,TRBJ2-2,-
TGTGCCAGCAGCTTGGGTAGCGGGAGATCAGAGACCCAGTACTTC,CASSLGSGRSETQYF,TRBV5-4,TRBD2,TRBJ2-5,few
TGTGCCAGCAGCTTGGAAGGGCTTCAGCCCCAGCATTTT,CASSLEGLQPQHF,TRBV7-2,-,TRBJ1-5,many
TGTGCCAGCAGCTTAGTTTTGTATCCTAGCGGGAATACGCAGTATTTT,CASSLVLYPSGNTQYF,TRBV5-1,TRBD2,TRBJ2-3,-
TGCGCCAGCAGCTTCTCCCAGGGAATTGGCGAGCAGTACTTC,CASSFSQGIGEQYF,TRBV5-1,-,TRBJ2-7,many
TGTGCCAGCAGTTTCGCCCGAAATGAGCAGTTCTTC,CASSFARNEQFF,TRBV3-1,-,TRBJ2-1,-
TGTGCCAGCGGAAGAGGCCTTTCCTACGAGCAGTACTTC,CASGRGLSYEQYF,TRBV7-9,-,TRBJ2-7,many
TGTGCCAGCAGTCACCACAGGGGGCTGTTGAATTCACCCCTCCACTTT,CASSHHRGLLNSPLHF,TRBV27,TRBD1,TRBJ1-6,many
TGTGCCAGCAGTTACGGGGGCGTTGCCCGGGACACAGATACGCAGTATTTT,CASSYGGVARDTDTQYF,TRBV6-6,-,TRBJ2-3,many
TGTGCCAGCAGCCAAGTAGTAGGTGGGGCCAACGTCCTGACTTTC,CASSQVVGGANVLTF,TRBV4-2,-,TRBJ2-6,-
TGCAGCGTAGGGAGGGGTACGGGCGACGAGCAGTACTTC,CSVGRGTGDEQYF,TRBV29-1,TRBD2,TRBJ2-7,many
TGTGCCAGCTCACCACGAGAGGGTGGCGAAAAACTGTTTTTT,CASSPREGGEKLFF,TRBV18,-,TRBJ1-4,-
TGCAGTGCTAGAGCTCCCCCCCCTAGCGGGAGTGGCTATGAGCAGTTCTTC,CSARAPPPSGSGYEQFF,TRBV20-1,TRBD2,TRBJ2-1,few
TGTGCCAGCAGCTTAGAAGTGTCACTAGCAGTCAACGCCGGGGAGCTGTTTTTT,CASSLEVSLAVNAGELFF,TRBV7-9,-,TRBJ2-2,-
TGTGCCAGCAGTACGGAGGCAGCGGTGACATCAGAGTTCTTC,CASSTEAAVTSEFF,TRBV28,-,TRBJ2-1,many
TGCAGTGCTAGAACTCAGGGGGGGGGTCAGCCCCAGCATTTT,CSARTQGGGQPQHF,TRBV20-1,TRBD1,TRBJ1-5,many
TGTGCCAGCAGTTTAACAGGGGGCTCGACGGCTTTCTTT,CASSLTGGSTAFF,TRBV12-3/TRBV12-4,TRBD1,TRBJ1-1,many